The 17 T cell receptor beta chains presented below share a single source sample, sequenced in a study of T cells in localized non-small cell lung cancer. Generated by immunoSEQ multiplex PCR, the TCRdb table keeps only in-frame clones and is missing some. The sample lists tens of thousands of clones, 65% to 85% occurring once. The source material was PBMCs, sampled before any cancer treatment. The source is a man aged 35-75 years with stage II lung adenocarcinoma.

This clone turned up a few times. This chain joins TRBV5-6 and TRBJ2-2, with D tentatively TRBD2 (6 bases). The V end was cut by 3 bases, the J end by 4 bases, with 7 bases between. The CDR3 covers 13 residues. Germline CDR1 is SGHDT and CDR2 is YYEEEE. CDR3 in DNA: TGTGCCAGCAGCTCCGGGAGCACCGGGGAGCTGTTTTTT. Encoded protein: CASSSGSTGELFF. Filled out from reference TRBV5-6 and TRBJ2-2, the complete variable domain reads DAGVTQSPTHLIKTRGQQVTLRCSPKSGHDTVSWYQQALGQGPQFIFQYYEEEERQRGNFPDRFSGHQFPNYSSELNVNALLLGDSALYLCASSSGSTGELFFGEGSRLTVL.

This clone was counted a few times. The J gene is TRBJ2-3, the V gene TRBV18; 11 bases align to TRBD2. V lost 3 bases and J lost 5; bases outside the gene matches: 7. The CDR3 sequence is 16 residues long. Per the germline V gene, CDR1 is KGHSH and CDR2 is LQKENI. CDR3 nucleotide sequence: TGTGCCAGCTCACCTCCGCTAGCGGGGGGAAAAGATACGCAGTATTTT. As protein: CASSPPLAGGKDTQYF.

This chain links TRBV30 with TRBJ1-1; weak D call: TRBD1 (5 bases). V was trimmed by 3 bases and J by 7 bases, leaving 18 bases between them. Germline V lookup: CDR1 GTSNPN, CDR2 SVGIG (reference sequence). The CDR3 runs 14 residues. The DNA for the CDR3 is TGTGCCTGGAGGGCTGGGGCGGGAAGGGATGAAGCTTTCTTT. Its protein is CAWRAGAGRDEAFF. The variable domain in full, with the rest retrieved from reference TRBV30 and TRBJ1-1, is SQTIHQWPATLVQPVGSPLSLECTVEGTSNPNLYWYRQAAGRGLQLLFYSVGIGQISSEVPQNLSASRPQDRQFILSSKKLLLSDSGFYLCAWRAGAGRDEAFFGQGTRLTVV.

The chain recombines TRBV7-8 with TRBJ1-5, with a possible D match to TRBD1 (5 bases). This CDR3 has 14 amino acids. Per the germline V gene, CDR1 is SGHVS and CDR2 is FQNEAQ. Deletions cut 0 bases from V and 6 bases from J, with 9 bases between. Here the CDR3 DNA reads TGTGCCAGCAGCTTAGCGCAGGGTACTCAGCCCCAGCATTTT. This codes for CASSLAQGTQPQHF.

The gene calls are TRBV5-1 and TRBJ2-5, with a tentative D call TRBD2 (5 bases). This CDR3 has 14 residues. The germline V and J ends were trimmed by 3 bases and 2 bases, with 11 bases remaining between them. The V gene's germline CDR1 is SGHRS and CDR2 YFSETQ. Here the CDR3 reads CASSSGLAQETQYF. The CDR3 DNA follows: TGCGCCAGCAGCTCAGGACTCGCGCAAGAGACCCAGTACTTC.

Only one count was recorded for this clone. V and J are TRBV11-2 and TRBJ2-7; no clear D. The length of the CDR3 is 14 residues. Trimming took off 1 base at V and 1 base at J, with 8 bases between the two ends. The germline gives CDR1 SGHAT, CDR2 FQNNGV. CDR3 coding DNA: TGTGCCAGCAGCTTAGGGGCTACTTCCTACGAGCAGTACTTC. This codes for CASSLGATSYEQYF.

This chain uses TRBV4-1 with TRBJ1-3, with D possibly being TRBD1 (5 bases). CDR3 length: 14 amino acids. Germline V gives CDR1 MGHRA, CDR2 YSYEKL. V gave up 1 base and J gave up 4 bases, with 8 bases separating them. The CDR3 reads CASSQAGAGNTIYF. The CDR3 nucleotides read TGCGCCAGCAGCCAAGCCGGGGCCGGAAACACCATATATTTT.

This CDR3 is CASSDLGYTIYF. CDR3 nucleotide sequence: TGTGCCAGCAGCGATTTGGGGTACACCATATATTTT. This sequence joins TRBV7-9 and TRBJ1-3; no clear D. In germline, CDR1 is SEHNR, CDR2 FQNEAQ (reference sequence). This CDR3 is built from 12 residues. The V and J ends lost 5 bases and 8 bases respectively, with 10 bases between them.

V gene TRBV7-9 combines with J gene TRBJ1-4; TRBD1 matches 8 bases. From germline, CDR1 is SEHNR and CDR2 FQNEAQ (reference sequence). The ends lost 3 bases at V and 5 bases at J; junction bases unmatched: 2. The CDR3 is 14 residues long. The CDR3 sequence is CASSLRQGNEKLFF. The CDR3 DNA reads TGTGCCAGCAGCTTGAGACAGGGGAATGAAAAACTGTTTTTT.

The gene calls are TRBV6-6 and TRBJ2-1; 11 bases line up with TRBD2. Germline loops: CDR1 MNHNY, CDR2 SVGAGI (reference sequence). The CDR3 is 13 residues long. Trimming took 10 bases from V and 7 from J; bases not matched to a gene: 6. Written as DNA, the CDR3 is TGTGCCACCGAGACTAGCGGGGCAAATGAGCAGTTCTTC. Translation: CATETSGANEQFF.

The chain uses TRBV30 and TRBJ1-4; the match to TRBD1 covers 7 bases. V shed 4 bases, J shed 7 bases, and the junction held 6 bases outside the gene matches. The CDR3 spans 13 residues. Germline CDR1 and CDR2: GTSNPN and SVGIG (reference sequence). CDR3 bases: TGTGCCTGGAATTTACAGGGGAGTGAAAAACTGTTTTTT. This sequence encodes CAWNLQGSEKLFF.

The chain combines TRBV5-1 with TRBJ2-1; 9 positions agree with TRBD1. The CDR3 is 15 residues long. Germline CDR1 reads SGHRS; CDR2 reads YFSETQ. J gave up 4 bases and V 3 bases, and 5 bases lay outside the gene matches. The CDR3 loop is CASSSDRGYYNEQFF. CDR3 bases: TGCGCCAGCAGCTCTGACAGGGGGTATTACAATGAGCAGTTCTTC.

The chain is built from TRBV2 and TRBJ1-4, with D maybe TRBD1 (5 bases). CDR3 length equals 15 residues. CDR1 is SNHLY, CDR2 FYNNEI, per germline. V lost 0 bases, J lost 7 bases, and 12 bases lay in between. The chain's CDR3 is CASSEARGSPEKLFF. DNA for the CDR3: TGTGCCAGCAGTGAAGCCCGGGGGTCCCCTGAAAAACTGTTTTTT.

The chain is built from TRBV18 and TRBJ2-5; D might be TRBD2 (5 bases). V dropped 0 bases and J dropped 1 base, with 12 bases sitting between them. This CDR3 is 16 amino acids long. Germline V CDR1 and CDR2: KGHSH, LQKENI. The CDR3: CASSPPRRTGQETQYF. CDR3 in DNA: TGTGCCAGCTCACCACCGCGAAGGACTGGCCAAGAGACCCAGTACTTC. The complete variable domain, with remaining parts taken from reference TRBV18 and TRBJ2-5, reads NAGVMQNPRHLVRRRGQEARLRCSPMKGHSHVYWYRQLPEEGLKFMVYLQKENIIDESGMPKERFSAEFPKEGPSILRIQQVVRGDSAAYFCASSPPRRTGQETQYFGPGTRLLVL.

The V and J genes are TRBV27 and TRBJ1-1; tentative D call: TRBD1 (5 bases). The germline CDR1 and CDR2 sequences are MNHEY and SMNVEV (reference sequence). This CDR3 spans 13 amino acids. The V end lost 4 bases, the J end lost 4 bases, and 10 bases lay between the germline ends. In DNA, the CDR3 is TGTGCCAGCAGTTCCCCCGGGGGCACTGAAGCTTTCTTT. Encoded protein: CASSSPGGTEAFF.

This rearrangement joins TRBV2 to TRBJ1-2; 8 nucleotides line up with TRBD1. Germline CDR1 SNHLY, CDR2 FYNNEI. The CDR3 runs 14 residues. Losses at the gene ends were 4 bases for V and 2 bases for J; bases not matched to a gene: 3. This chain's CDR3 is CASSGQGTNYGYTF. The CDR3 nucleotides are TGTGCCAGCAGTGGACAGGGGACGAACTATGGCTACACCTTC.

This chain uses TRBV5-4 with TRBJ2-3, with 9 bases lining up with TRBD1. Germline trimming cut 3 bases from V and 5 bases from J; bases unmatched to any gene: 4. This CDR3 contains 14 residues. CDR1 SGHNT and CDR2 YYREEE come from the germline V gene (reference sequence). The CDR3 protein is CASSSTGGRDTQYF. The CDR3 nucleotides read TGTGCCAGCAGCTCTACAGGGGGCAGAGATACGCAGTATTTT. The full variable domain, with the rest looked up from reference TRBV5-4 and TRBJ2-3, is ETGVTQSPTHLIKTRGQQVTLRCSSQSGHNTVSWYQQALGQGPQFIFQYYREEENGRGNFPPRFSGLQFPNYSSELNVNALELDDSALYLCASSSTGGRDTQYFGPGTRLTVL.